One and the same sample provided the 20 T cell receptor beta chains below, sequenced in a study of blood T cells in healthy people across ages. Primed by a sample-barcoded 5' primer and a J-beta primer mix, a second PCR proceeded for about 6 to 11 cycles. MiXCR, run by TCRdb on the 5' RACE reads, gives a single entry per CDR3 protein. In the table there are 550,000 to 650,000 distinct CDR3 sequences, roughly 30% of which are singletons. Sequenced input: blood. The receptors were sampled from a woman of 80 years or more in good health.

In this sample, this clonotype turned up many times. The chain joins TRBV7-3 to TRBJ2-7; tentatively, D is TRBD1 or TRBD2 (5 bases each). This CDR3 has 13 residues. Germline V gene lookup returns CDR1 SGHTA and CDR2 FQGTGA. The germline V and J ends were trimmed by 1 base and 6 bases, with 10 bases remaining between them. CDR3 in amino acids: CASSLSSGTEQYF. CDR3 nucleotide sequence: TGTGCCAGCAGCTTAAGTTCGGGGACCGAGCAGTACTTC. Complete variable domain (other parts from reference TRBV7-3 and TRBJ2-7): GAGVSQTPSNKVTEKGKYVELRCDPISGHTALYWYRQSLGQGPEFLIYFQGTGAADDSGLPNDRFFAVRPEGSVSTLKIQRTERGDSAVYLCASSLSSGTEQYFGPGTRLTVT.

This clonotype was recorded at least ten times. V gene TRBV9 combines with J gene TRBJ2-5, with 12 bases aligning to TRBD2. V dropped 3 bases and J dropped 1; count of bases not matched to a gene: 10. Per the germline V gene, CDR1 is SGDLS and CDR2 is YYNGEE. The CDR3 extends over 18 amino acids. Here the CDR3 DNA reads TGTGCCAGCAGCGCTTCACCCTCTAGCGGGGGGGCCCAAGAGACCCAGTACTTC. Translated: CASSASPSSGGAQETQYF. The full variable domain, its missing parts supplied by reference TRBV9 and TRBJ2-5, is DSGVTQTPKHLITATGQRVTLRCSPRSGDLSVYWYQQSLDQGLQFLIQYYNGEERAKGNILERFSAQQFPDLHSELNLSSLELGDSALYFCASSASPSSGGAQETQYFGPGTRLLVL.

This clonotype has ten or more counts. The chain employs TRBV7-2 and TRBJ1-2; a possible D gene is TRBD1 (6 bases). V dropped 2 bases and J dropped 4 bases, with 11 bases sitting between them. CDR1 and CDR2 (germline): SGHTA, FQGNSA. The CDR3 length is 14 residues. The CDR3 spells CASSLTGQTYGYTF. CDR3 sequence (DNA): TGTGCCAGCAGCTTAACCGGACAGACCTATGGCTACACCTTC.

Only one count was recorded for this clonotype. This chain links TRBV29-1 with TRBJ2-1, with TRBD2 matching 7 bases. The CDR3 has 13 residues. Germline V gene sequence: CDR1 SQVTM, CDR2 ANQGSEA. The ends lost 7 bases at V and 13 bases at J; junction bases unmatched: 16. CDR3 region: CSGDSGGRETQFF. CDR3 nucleotides: TGCAGCGGAGACTCGGGAGGTAGAGAGACCCAGTTCTTC.

A few counts support this clonotype. A much larger clone differs from this one at a single base, so this may be a read error. The chain is built from TRBV18 and TRBJ2-5; 8 nucleotides align to TRBD1. Germline V CDR1 and CDR2: KGHSH, LQKENI. CDR3 length: 15 amino acids. The CDR3 spells CAGSPRTGQGGEQYF. DNA of the CDR3: TGTGCCGGCTCACCCCGGACCGGACAGGGCGGGGAGCAGTACTTC.

Of note for this clonotype: Being one base from a much bigger clone, this may be a read error. The rearrangement links TRBV9 to TRBJ1-6, with 10 bases aligning to TRBD1. Germline CDR1 and CDR2: SGDLS and YYNGEE. The CDR3 length is 18 residues. The CDR3: CASSLHATGTGVSSPPHF. The CDR3 DNA reads as TGTGCCAGCAGCTTGCACGCGACCGGGACAGGGGTTTCCTCACCCCCCCACTTT.

This clonotype was counted ten times or more. This chain connects TRBV5-1 to TRBJ2-1; 7 nucleotides line up with TRBD2. Germline V lookup: CDR1 SGHRS, CDR2 YFSETQ. This CDR3 spans 19 amino acids. J gave up 0 bases and V 0 bases, and 12 bases lay outside the gene matches. The CDR3 is CASSLAGLAGYSSYNEQFF. Here the CDR3 DNA reads TGCGCCAGCAGCTTGGCCGGGTTAGCGGGTTACAGCTCCTACAATGAGCAGTTCTTC.

This clonotype was detected many times. The J gene is TRBJ2-3, the V gene TRBV6-2 or TRBV6-3; 8 nucleotides align to TRBD2. This CDR3 spans 16 amino acids. J gave up 0 bases and V 5 bases, and 7 bases lay outside the gene matches. Germline assignment: CDR1 MNHEY and CDR2 SVGEGT. The CDR3 DNA reads TGTGCCAGCAGTCGCCGTGGCGGGGGGAGCACAGATACGCAGTATTTT. Protein product: CASSRRGGGSTDTQYF.

This clonotype was seen repeatedly, ten times or more. V is TRBV6-5 and J is TRBJ1-2; D might be TRBD1 (5 bases). Trimming pared 5 bases from V and 8 bases from J, leaving 15 bases between. Germline CDR1 MNHEY, CDR2 SVGAGI. The CDR3 length is 13 residues. The CDR3 spells CASSPLQGLGYTF. In DNA form, the CDR3 reads TGTGCCAGCAGTCCCCTCCAGGGACTCGGCTACACCTTC.

This clonotype was found many times. The chain uses TRBV12-3 or TRBV12-4 and TRBJ2-3; the D gene could be TRBD1 or TRBD2 (6 bases each). V was shortened by 5 bases and J by 8 bases, with 14 bases between the two germline ends. The CDR3 contains 13 residues. DNA for the CDR3: TGTGCCAGCAGTGATCCGGGGGCCGCTACGCAGTATTTT. This translates into CASSDPGAATQYF.

This clonotype was seen repeatedly, ten times or more. This chain connects TRBV20-1 to TRBJ2-5; D is perhaps TRBD1 or TRBD2 (5 bases each). V was clipped by 5 bases and J by 4 bases, with 14 bases between them. Germline V gene sequence: CDR1 DFQATT, CDR2 SNEGSKA (reference sequence). This CDR3 is built from 13 residues. The CDR3 DNA reads TGCAGTGCTGGGGGACGGGAAGCAGAGACCCAGTACTTC. It encodes CSAGGREAETQYF.

This clonotype showed up many times. The V call is TRBV19, the J call TRBJ2-1; D is perhaps TRBD1 (6 bases). CDR1 is LNHDA, CDR2 SQIVND, per germline (reference sequence). V was pared by 5 bases and J by 0 bases, with 11 bases between. This CDR3 region has 15 residues. CDR3 region: CASSLRDNSYNEQFF. In DNA, the CDR3 is TGTGCCAGTAGTCTCCGGGACAACTCCTACAATGAGCAGTTCTTC.

To note about this clonotype: A much larger clone differs from this one at a single base, so this may be a read error. V usage is TRBV3-1 and J usage is TRBJ1-1; the D gene is possibly TRBD1 (5 bases). The CDR3 sequence is 12 residues long. The ends were cut back, 1 base at V and 8 bases at J, with 8 bases in the middle. CDR1 and CDR2 (germline): LGHDT, YNNKEL (reference sequence). CDR3 coding DNA: TGTGCCAGCAGCCAAGTGTGGACAGAAGCTTTCTTT. Translated: CASSQVWTEAFF.

Turning to this clonotype: The junction differs from germline at one of its ends, possibly a read error. CDR3 residues: CAGSYGGSSTDTQYF. CDR3 nucleotides: TGTGCCGGCAGTTACGGTGGGTCCTCCACAGATACGCAGTATTTT. V gene TRBV6-2 or TRBV6-3 combines with J gene TRBJ2-3; D is ambiguous. CDR1 and CDR2 (germline): MNHEY, SVGEGT. There are 15 residues in the CDR3.

Ten or more counts support this clonotype. The J gene is TRBJ2-1, the V gene TRBV2; 8 nucleotides line up with TRBD1. V dropped 6 bases and J dropped 6; count of bases not matched to a gene: 16. Germline CDR1 reads SNHLY; CDR2 reads FYNNEI. This CDR3 region has 17 residues. The CDR3 protein is CASRDRTGRRTLNEQFF. In nucleotides, the CDR3 is TGTGCCAGCAGGGATCGGACAGGGAGGAGGACCCTCAATGAGCAGTTCTTC.

This clonotype was seen a handful of times. This chain joins TRBV20-1 and TRBJ1-4; D remains unclear. The CDR3 runs to 12 residues. V was cut by 0 bases and J by 7 bases, with 6 bases left in between. In germline, CDR1 is DFQATT, CDR2 SNEGSKA (reference sequence). CDR3 nucleotide sequence: TGCAGTGCTAGAGATAACGCTGAAAAACTGTTTTTT. It is translated as CSARDNAEKLFF.

This clonotype was seen many times. The gene calls are TRBV10-3 and TRBJ1-2; TRBD1 is a possible D gene (5 bases). V dropped 4 bases and J dropped 4 bases, with 13 bases sitting between them. The CDR3 sequence is 14 residues long. CDR1 is ENHRY, CDR2 SYGVKD, per germline. CDR3 in DNA: TGTGCCATCAGTGGAGGGCTGGGGCGCTATGGCTACACCTTC. Translating gives CAISGGLGRYGYTF.

In this sample, this clonotype turned up many times. This chain joins TRBV7-8 and TRBJ2-1; D remains ambiguous. Deletions cut 5 bases from V and 6 bases from J, with 8 bases between. CDR1 and CDR2 from the germline V gene are SGHVS and FQNEAQ. The CDR3 totals 12 residues. The CDR3 region is CASSRRSNEQFF. CDR3 in DNA: TGTGCCAGCAGCCGCAGGAGCAATGAGCAGTTCTTC. The full variable domain, its missing parts supplied by reference TRBV7-8 and TRBJ2-1, is GAGVSQSPRYKVAKRGQDVALRCDPISGHVSLFWYQQALGQGPEFLTYFQNEAQLDKSGLPSDRFFAERPEGSVSTLKIQRTQQEDSAVYLCASSRRSNEQFFGPGTRLTVL.

A remark on this clonotype: A read error may explain this, as a much larger clone is one base away. The genes are TRBV6-5 and TRBJ2-5, with no clear D. From germline, CDR1 is MNHEY and CDR2 SVGAGI. The CDR3 is 12 residues long. With 7 bases removed from V and 11 bases from J, the gap between germline ends came to 17 bases. The CDR3 reads CASTSFDNEQYF. CDR3 nucleotide sequence: TGTGCCAGCACCAGTTTTGACAATGAGCAGTACTTC.

This clonotype was seen at least ten times. The V and J genes are TRBV14 and TRBJ2-5; 8 bases map to TRBD2. The CDR3 is 17 amino acids. V was pared by 4 bases and J by 2 bases, with 12 bases of the junction left unmatched. Germline V gene lookup returns CDR1 SGHDN and CDR2 FVKESK. The CDR3 loop reads CASSLRSGGGLQETQYF. The CDR3 DNA follows: TGTGCCAGCAGCCTCAGATCCGGCGGGGGGCTTCAAGAGACCCAGTACTTC.